Following are 9 T cell receptor beta chains from one sample sequenced in a study of T cells in lung cancer brain metastases (dated by TCRdb to 2017 to 2018). The protocol used for the library was the immunoSEQ multiplex PCR assay. TCRdb's version of the immuneACCESS table is confined to in-frame rearrangements and falls short of the full clone set. An unresolved V gene accounts for under half of the shortfall where checked; the remainder is of unknown origin. The sample table holds approximately 800 clones, of which roughly 85% were seen once. Together, the top ten hold 10% of the sample. Sequencing input: tumor tissue from a brain metastasis. The sample's cell subset or site, from its label and the paper: paired resected brain metastasis. Receptors were obtained from a man between 65 and 85 years old with non-small cell lung cancer that had spread to the brain.

This chain links TRBV4-3 with TRBJ1-1, with no clear D. Trimming left V 1 base short and J 1 base short, with 7 bases between. The CDR3 covers 14 residues. The germline gives CDR1 LGHNA, CDR2 YSLEER. CDR3: CASSQGSWNTEAFF. In nucleotides, the CDR3 is TGCGCCAGCAGCCAAGGCAGTTGGAACACTGAAGCTTTCTTT.

The CDR3 nucleotides are TGTGCCAGCAAAGAGCTCTCTGGAAACACCATATATTTT. Translated, it gives CASKELSGNTIYF. The chain uses TRBV27 and TRBJ1-3; D is unresolved. The V end lost 7 bases, the J end lost 0 bases, and 7 bases lay between the germline ends. The V gene's germline CDR1 is MNHEY and CDR2 SMNVEV (reference sequence). This CDR3 is 13 amino acids long.

By frequency in the sample, this clone is large. The chain links TRBV9 to TRBJ2-3, with a tentative D call TRBD2 (5 bases). The germline gives CDR1 SGDLS, CDR2 YYNGEE. V was shortened by 6 bases and J by 2 bases, with 13 bases between the two germline ends. CDR3 size: 14 residues. DNA of the CDR3: TGTGCCAGCACCCGAGGGCCCCTCACAGATACGCAGTATTTT. Its translation: CASTRGPLTDTQYF.

The chain uses TRBV25-1 and TRBJ1-2; the D is unclear. This CDR3 is 14 amino acids long. The V end lost 3 bases, the J end lost 7 bases, and 15 bases lay between the germline ends. Germline V gene lookup returns CDR1 MGHDK and CDR2 SYGVNS. The CDR3 DNA is TGTGCCAGCAGTGATTCGCGGGGTACAGTTGGCTACACCTTC. Protein: CASSDSRGTVGYTF.

The genes are TRBV7-8 and TRBJ2-7; 7 bases fit TRBD1. Germline V gives CDR1 SGHVS, CDR2 FQNEAQ. The CDR3 is 15 amino acids. The V segment lost 4 bases and the J segment 0 bases; nucleotides outside the gene matches: 6. CDR3 sequence: CASSSPGQTSYEQYF. The CDR3 DNA follows: TGTGCCAGCAGCTCTCCGGGACAGACCTCCTACGAGCAGTACTTC.

V and J are TRBV2 and TRBJ1-1; 8 bases match TRBD1. Germline-derived CDR1 and CDR2 are SNHLY and FYNNEI. The CDR3 sequence is 15 residues long. Germline trimming cut 6 bases from V and 0 bases from J; bases unmatched to any gene: 6. In DNA, the CDR3 is TGTGCCAGCAGGGAGGGACAGGCAATGAACACTGAAGCTTTCTTT. Protein product: CASREGQAMNTEAFF.

V gene TRBV7-9 combines with J gene TRBJ1-4; 10 nucleotides match TRBD1. Germline-derived CDR1 and CDR2 are SEHNR and FQNEAQ (reference sequence). The V segment lost 3 bases and the J segment 7 bases; nucleotides outside the gene matches: 5. The CDR3 consists of 15 residues. CDR3 in amino acids: CASSLIGQGVEKLFF. Here the CDR3 DNA reads TGTGCCAGCAGCTTGATCGGACAGGGGGTTGAAAAACTGTTTTTT.

The chain couples TRBV14 to TRBJ2-2; 12 bases are a match to TRBD2. V dropped 4 bases and J dropped 7; count of bases not matched to a gene: 7. This CDR3 region has 16 residues. Germline CDR1 and CDR2: SGHDN and FVKESK. The CDR3 region has the DNA TGTGCCAGCAGCCCCCGACTAGCGGGAGAGGGCGGGGAGCTGTTTTTT. Residues: CASSPRLAGEGGELFF.

This clone turned up a few times. The J gene is TRBJ1-1, the V gene TRBV9; possible D gene TRBD1, 6 bases. V lost 4 bases, J lost 7 bases, and 14 bases lay in between. The CDR3 has 13 amino acids. Germline assignment: CDR1 SGDLS and CDR2 YYNGEE. CDR3 region: CASSPMGHFEAFF. The CDR3 DNA reads as TGTGCCAGCAGCCCCATGGGACATTTTGAAGCTTTCTTT.